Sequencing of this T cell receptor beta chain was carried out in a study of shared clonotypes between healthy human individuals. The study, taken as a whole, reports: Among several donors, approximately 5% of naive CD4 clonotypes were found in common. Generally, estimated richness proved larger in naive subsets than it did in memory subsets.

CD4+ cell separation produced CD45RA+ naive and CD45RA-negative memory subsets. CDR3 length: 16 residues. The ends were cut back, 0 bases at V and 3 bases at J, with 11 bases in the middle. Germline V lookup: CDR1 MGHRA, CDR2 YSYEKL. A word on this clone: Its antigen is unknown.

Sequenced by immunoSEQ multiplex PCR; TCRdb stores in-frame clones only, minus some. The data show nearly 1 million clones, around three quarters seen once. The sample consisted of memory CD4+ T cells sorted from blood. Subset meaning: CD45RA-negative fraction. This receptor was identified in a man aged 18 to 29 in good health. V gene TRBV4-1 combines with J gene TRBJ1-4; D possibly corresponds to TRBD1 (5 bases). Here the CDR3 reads CASSQDGGGANEKLFF. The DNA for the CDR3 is TGCGCCAGCAGCCAAGATGGGGGGGGAGCTAATGAAAAACTGTTTTTT.